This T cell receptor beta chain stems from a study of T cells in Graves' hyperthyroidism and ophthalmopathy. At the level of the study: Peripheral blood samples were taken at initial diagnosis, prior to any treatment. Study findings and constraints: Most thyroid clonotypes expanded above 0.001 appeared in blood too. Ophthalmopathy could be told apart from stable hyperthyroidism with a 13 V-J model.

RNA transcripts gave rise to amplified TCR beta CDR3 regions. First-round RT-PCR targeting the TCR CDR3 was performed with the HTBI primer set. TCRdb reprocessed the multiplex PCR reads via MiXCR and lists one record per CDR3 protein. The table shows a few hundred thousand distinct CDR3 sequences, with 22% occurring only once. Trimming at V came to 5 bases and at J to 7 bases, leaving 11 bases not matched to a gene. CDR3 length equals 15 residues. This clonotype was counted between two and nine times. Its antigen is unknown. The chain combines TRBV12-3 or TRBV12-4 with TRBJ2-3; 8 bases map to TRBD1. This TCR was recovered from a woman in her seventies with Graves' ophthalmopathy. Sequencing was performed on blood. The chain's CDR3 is CASSPFKDRGNTQYF. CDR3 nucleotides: TGTGCCAGCAGTCCTTTCAAAGACAGGGGTAATACGCAGTATTTT.